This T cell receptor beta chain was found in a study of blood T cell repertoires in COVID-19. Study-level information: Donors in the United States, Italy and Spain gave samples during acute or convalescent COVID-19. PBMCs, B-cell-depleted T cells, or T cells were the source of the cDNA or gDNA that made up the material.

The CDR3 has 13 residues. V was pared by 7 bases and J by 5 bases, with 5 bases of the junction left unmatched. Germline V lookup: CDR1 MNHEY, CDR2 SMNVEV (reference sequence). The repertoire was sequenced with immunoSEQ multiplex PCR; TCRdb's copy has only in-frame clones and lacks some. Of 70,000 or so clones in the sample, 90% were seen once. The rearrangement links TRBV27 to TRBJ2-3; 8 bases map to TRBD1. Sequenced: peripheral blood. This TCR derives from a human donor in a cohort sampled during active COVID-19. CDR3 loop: CASTRTGQDTQYF. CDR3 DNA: TGTGCCAGCACCAGGACAGGGCAAGATACGCAGTATTTT.